This T cell receptor (beta chain) emerged from a study of T cell responses to AZD1222 COVID-19 vaccine. The method was immunoSEQ multiplex PCR; TCRdb's version includes in-frame clones alone and lacks a portion of them. Of more than 250,000 clones listed, 85% to 95% were seen once; the top ten hold 0.5% to 0.65%. Remarks on this clone: What it binds is unknown.

Study-level findings and limits: Dominant at 160-218 and 743-854, vaccine-associated CD4 TCRs also spanned spike.

Germline V gene lookup returns CDR1 MDHEN and CDR2 SYDVKM. V was clipped by 4 bases and J by 3 bases, with 6 bases between them. The CDR3 has 13 residues. The source was peripheral blood, collected on day 0 of AZD1222 vaccination. The chain combines TRBV28 with TRBJ2-2; D is unresolved. The TCR sequence derives from an adult in good health. CDR3 in amino acids: CASSYYDTGELFF. CDR3 sequence (DNA): TGTGCCAGCAGTTACTACGACACCGGGGAGCTGTTTTTT.